This T cell receptor (beta chain) was found in a study of shared clonotypes between healthy human individuals. Overall study results and limits: Rarefaction analysis demonstrated incomplete sorted-subset sequencing notwithstanding large depth.

The V end lost 5 bases, the J end lost 2 bases, and 7 bases lay between the germline ends. CDR3 length equals 13 residues. Germline V gives CDR1 KGHSH, CDR2 LQKENI. Regarding this clone: Its target is not known.

Profiling relied on immunoSEQ multiplex PCR, and the TCRdb table lists in-frame clones only, not all of them. Among over 950,000 clones, 70% to 80% were seen once, and the ten largest hold 0.89%. The chain has TRBV18 and TRBJ1-5; D unclear. Sample: memory CD4+ T cells from PBMCs. The subset here: CD45RA-negative fraction. The source is a man aged 18 to 30 in good health. Some clones in this sample may be carry-over from other donors' samples. The DNA of the CDR3 is TGTGCCAGCTCAATTGGACGCAATCAGCCCCAGCATTTT. Protein: CASSIGRNQPQHF.